This T cell receptor beta chain was identified during a study of blood T cell repertoires in COVID-19. Study-wide background: In each case, the material was cDNA or gDNA derived from T cells, B-cell-depleted T cells, or PBMCs.

Under the authors' procedure: Reference gene primer amplification gave estimated nucleated cell counts. Assay: immunoSEQ multiplex PCR; the TCRdb copy retains only in-frame clones and omits some. The V and J calls and the clone size are those of that table, but D and trimming were determined from the DNA. The table has 180,000 or so clones, approximately 87% seen once; the top ten hold around 9.9%. Seattle patients were enrolled while actively infected and followed longitudinally. The V end was cut by 2 bases, the J end by 0 bases, with 21 bases between. The CDR3 runs 19 residues. Germline V gene sequence: CDR1 SGHRS, CDR2 YFSETQ.

This TCR was sampled from a woman aged 55-70 years with COVID-19, enrolled during active disease. The sample taken for sequencing was peripheral blood. The chain has TRBV5-1 and TRBJ1-3; D ambiguous. The CDR3 coding sequence is TGCGCCAGCAGCTTAGGACTGGCCAGGAATACTCCCTCTGGAAACACCATATATTTT. Encoded protein: CASSLGLARNTPSGNTIYF.